This T cell receptor beta chain is from a study of a mutant IDH1 vaccine in newly diagnosed glioma (dated by TCRdb to the early 2020s). Context from the whole study: Vaccination started 4-6 weeks after radiotherapy alone, or was given together with temozolomide cycles in the groups whose treatment included chemotherapy. Before enrollment, patients had received standard therapy of radiotherapy alone, temozolomide alone, or radiochemotherapy with temozolomide; most received the combination. Longitudinal TCRB deep sequencing was performed for roughly 25 treated patients wherever samples were available for exploratory analyses. Of the roughly 31 treated patients, approximately 60% were male and about 40% were female, and the mean age was 40.4 years. The week-35 safety follow-up was designated visit V12, and the week-47 end of study was designated visit V13. Peripheral blood samples were drawn at six visits, namely V03 (baseline), V05, V07, V10, V12 and V13.

What the work shows at the level of the full study, not this receptor alone: Immune responses induced by the vaccine were seen in 93.3% of patients across multiple MHC alleles. The authors noted that analyses of patient blood samples could not be reproduced because of sample limitations. Availability determined which PBMC samples were chosen for TCRB deep sequencing. Pseudoprogression appeared unrelated to alterations in the top peripheral T cell clonotypes detected by TCRB sequencing.

The germline V gene yields SNHLY for CDR1 and FYNNEI for CDR2. Clipping removes 0 bases from V and 2 bases from J, with 6 as the unmatched junction base count. The CDR3, cysteine through phenylalanine, is 16 amino acids long. Only the CDR3 portion is preserved as DNA: 48 bases, with reading frame beginning at the first base. The sample holds a few counts of this clone. No cognate antigen has been identified for it. One base away there is no much larger clone; base qualities are not given. The time point label of this sample denotes: week 35, safety follow-up. Every vaccine dose consisted of 300 ug of a 20-mer mutant IDH1 peptide in Montanide, administered subcutaneously together with topical imiquimod. Eight vaccinations were administered to patients in weeks 1, 3, 5, 7, 11, 15, 19 and 23, corresponding to visits V03 through V10. All donors had newly diagnosed IDH1-mutant astrocytomas of WHO grade 3 or 4 that showed loss of nuclear ATRX. The samples were drawn from NOA16, a multicentre, single-arm, open-label phase I trial in Germany that tested a mutant IDH1 peptide vaccine in humans for the first time. Genomic DNA for TCRB sequencing was extracted from EDTA blood using the DNeasy Blood and Tissue Kit.

The library was obtained by the immunoSEQ multiplex PCR assay. Following the manufacturer's protocol, the hsTCRB Kit was used to amplify rearranged TCR beta chain sequences. An Illumina MiSeq was used to sequence the TCRB libraries. The study's processing was this. Demultiplexing, trimming and gene mapping were performed with the kit vendor's proprietary platform. What TCRdb holds here is the immuneACCESS table cut down to in-frame rearrangements. Part of the clones is not present; checked against another copy, under half of the missing clones reflect an unresolved V gene, and the others are unexplained. The V and J calls and the clone size are those of that table, but D and trimming were determined from the DNA. For this sample there are about 30,000 clones; approximately 78% appear just once. The ten most abundant clones make up about 11% of the sample.

This material consisted of PBMCs, taken from a glioma patient whose treatment included an IDH1 peptide vaccine. This chain is built from TRBV2 and TRBJ1-2, with 7 bases in between that match TRBD1. This TCR was recovered from a woman aged 40-49 years with glioma. The sequence in DNA is TGTGCCAGCAGTGAAGCGGGGGGACAGTTCAACTATGGCTACACCTTC. Its amino acids are CASSEAGGQFNYGYTF.